This is a list of T cell receptor beta chains from one sample in a study of regulatory T cells in long-lasting Graves disease. TCRdb passed the multiplex PCR reads through MiXCR, listing each CDR3 protein once. The data hold nearly 350,000 distinct CDR3 sequences, with about 20% observed a single time. The source was peripheral blood mononuclear cells (PBMCs), collected when the disease was refractory, from a patient treated with antithyroid drugs. The source is a female donor with Graves disease. The CDR3 runs from the conserved cysteine through the conserved F or W. Each record gives: CDR3 length, J gene, V gene, clone size, D gene, CDR3 protein, CDR3 DNA. D genes are given only for firm matches. The size of a clone is reported for some rows only, either as once, few or many, or as a class for expanded clones.

14 TRBJ2-7 TRBV6-2/TRBV6-3 few . CASRTAKTAYEQYF TGTGCCAGCAGAACGGCAAAAACAGCCTACGAGCAGTACTTC
11 TRBJ2-5 TRBV29-1 many . CSVDRVETQYF TGCAGCGTTGACAGGGTGGAGACCCAGTACTTC
15 TRBJ1-1 TRBV24-1 many TRBD1 CATSPGGTGNTEAFF TGTGCCACCAGTCCTGGCGGGACAGGGAACACTGAAGCTTTCTTT
17 TRBJ2-2 TRBV6-5 few . CASSYGLAVIDTGELFF TGTGCCAGCAGTTACGGGCTAGCAGTAATTGACACCGGGGAGCTGTTTTTT
15 TRBJ1-5 TRBV11-2 few . CASSLRVGYNQPQHF TGTGCCAGCAGCTTAAGGGTGGGATACAATCAGCCCCAGCATTTT
17 TRBJ2-4 TRBV29-1 . . CSAGRDSRSLAKNIQYF TGCAGCGCTGGACGGGACTCCAGGTCATTAGCCAAAAACATTCAGTACTTC
13 TRBJ2-1 TRBV7-9 few . CASSQGTYNEQFF TGTGCCAGCAGCCAAGGGACTTACAATGAGCAGTTCTTC
12 TRBJ1-4 TRBV20-1 few . CSARQESEKLFF TGCAGTGCTAGACAGGAGAGTGAAAAACTGTTTTTT
12 TRBJ1-2 TRBV30 many . CAWSGGNYGYTF TGTGCCTGGAGTGGAGGAAACTATGGCTACACCTTC
14 TRBJ1-2 TRBV5-6 few . CASSLEPRGYGYTF TGTGCCAGCAGCTTGGAGCCCAGGGGCTATGGCTACACCTTC
14 TRBJ2-3 TRBV11-3 . TRBD1 CASSGQGYTDTQYF TGTGCCAGCAGCGGACAGGGCTACACAGATACGCAGTATTTT
12 TRBJ2-7 TRBV7-9 many . CASSPITYEQYF TGTGCCAGCAGCCCGATTACCTACGAGCAGTACTTC
15 TRBJ2-1 TRBV6-1 . . CASRSDFGSYNEQFF TGTGCCAGCAGGTCGGACTTCGGCTCCTACAATGAGCAGTTCTTC
16 TRBJ1-3 TRBV11-2 few . CASSLRPTSSGNTIYF TGTGCCAGCAGCTTAAGACCTACGAGCTCTGGAAACACCATATATTTT
12 TRBJ2-5 TRBV29-1 . . CSAPAGRETQYF TGCAGCGCCCCCGCCGGGCGGGAGACCCAGTACTTC
16 TRBJ1-5 TRBV19 . . CASSWVGGGISQPQHF TGTGCCAGTAGTTGGGTGGGGGGAGGCATCAGTCAGCCCCAGCATTTT
19 TRBJ1-3 TRBV10-3 . TRBD1 CAIGPWGQGEASSGNTIYF TGTGCCATCGGCCCCTGGGGACAGGGGGAAGCGAGCTCTGGAAACACCATATATTTT
13 TRBJ2-7 TRBV4-1 . . CASSQDPRNGQYF TGCGCCAGCAGCCAAGATCCGCGGAACGGGCAGTACTTC
13 TRBJ2-2 TRBV20-1 . . CSAQTANTGELFF TGCAGTGCCCAGACGGCGAACACCGGGGAGCTGTTTTTT
14 TRBJ2-5 TRBV5-5 . TRBD2 CASTPGGNQETQYF TGTGCCAGCACCCCGGGGGGGAACCAAGAGACCCAGTACTTC
14 TRBJ2-3 TRBV11-3 . . CASSSYREKDTQYF TGTGCCAGCAGCTCCTACAGGGAAAAGGATACGCAGTATTTT
14 TRBJ1-3 TRBV29-1 . TRBD1 CSVTTGAAGNTIYF TGCAGCGTTACTACAGGGGCGGCTGGAAACACCATATATTTT
15 TRBJ2-7 TRBV5-1 many . CASSLDGGPTYEQYF TGCGCCAGCAGCTTGGACGGGGGCCCCACCTACGAGCAGTACTTC
13 TRBJ1-1 TRBV18 many . CASSPDAGGKAFF TGTGCCAGCTCACCAGACGCCGGGGGGAAAGCTTTCTTT
11 TRBJ2-1 TRBV2 . . CASGIYNEQFF TGTGCCAGCGGAATCTACAATGAGCAGTTCTTC
15 TRBJ2-2 TRBV7-9 many TRBD2 CASRPRAAGAGELFF TGTGCCAGCAGGCCTAGGGCGGCGGGGGCCGGGGAGCTGTTTTTT
16 TRBJ1-2 TRBV20-1 many . CSARVGTAWTADGYTF TGCAGTGCTAGAGTCGGCACTGCATGGACAGCCGATGGCTACACCTTC
16 TRBJ1-5 TRBV20-1 . TRBD1 CSARPLDRGPNQPQHF TGCAGTGCTAGACCCCTGGACAGGGGGCCTAATCAGCCCCAGCATTTT
19 TRBJ1-5 TRBV11-2 . . CTSSLGSGAGHINNQPQHF TGTACCAGCAGCTTAGGCTCGGGGGCGGGACATATAAACAATCAGCCCCAGCATTTT
15 TRBJ1-5 TRBV12-3/TRBV12-4 many . CASSLRGHGNQPQHF TGTGCCAGCAGTTTACGAGGGCATGGCAATCAGCCCCAGCATTTT
13 TRBJ1-5 TRBV7-9 many . CASSLDGRQPQHF TGTGCCAGCAGCTTAGATGGACGTCAGCCCCAGCATTTT
14 TRBJ2-7 TRBV20-1 few TRBD2 CSARRGSSGYEQYF TGCAGTGCTAGACGCGGGAGCTCGGGGTACGAGCAGTACTTC
15 TRBJ1-6 TRBV12-3/TRBV12-4 few . CASAQGVRLDSPLHF TGTGCCAGCGCCCAAGGGGTTCGATTAGATTCACCCCTCCACTTT
15 TRBJ1-1 TRBV20-1 . . CSASGTAWSNTEAFF TGCAGTGCTAGCGGGACCGCCTGGAGTAACACTGAAGCTTTCTTT
14 TRBJ1-6 TRBV2 many . CASSDKGLDSPLHF TGTGCCAGCAGTGACAAGGGTTTGGATTCACCCCTCCACTTT
15 TRBJ1-5 TRBV27 few TRBD1 CASSFDRGRGQPQHF TGTGCCAGCAGTTTTGACAGGGGGCGAGGGCAGCCCCAGCATTTT
12 TRBJ1-1 TRBV11-1 many . CASSGGQPEAFF TGTGCCAGCAGCGGCGGACAGCCTGAAGCTTTCTTT
13 TRBJ2-5 TRBV12-3/TRBV12-4 many . CASNLQGLETQYF TGTGCCAGCAACCTACAGGGTCTAGAGACCCAGTACTTC
15 TRBJ1-2 TRBV2 many TRBD1 CASTYPGQGPGGYTF TGTGCCAGCACCTATCCGGGACAGGGCCCGGGGGGCTACACCTTC
14 TRBJ2-7 TRBV6-1 many TRBD1 CATLRDRVSYEQYF TGTGCCACCCTGCGGGACAGGGTCTCCTACGAGCAGTACTTC
13 TRBJ1-1 TRBV29-1 many TRBD1 CSVGWQGATEAFF TGCAGCGTTGGCTGGCAGGGGGCTACTGAAGCTTTCTTT
12 TRBJ2-3 TRBV28 . . CASSHLADTQYF TGTGCCAGCAGCCATCTCGCAGATACGCAGTATTTT
11 TRBJ2-1 TRBV6-2/TRBV6-3 . . CAARTYNEQFF TGTGCCGCCCGGACCTACAATGAGCAGTTCTTC
15 TRBJ1-5 TRBV4-3 . TRBD1 CASSQETGPRGPQHF TGCGCCAGCAGCCAGGAGACAGGGCCCAGGGGGCCCCAGCATTTT
14 TRBJ2-7 TRBV18 . TRBD1 CASSPLQGAYEQYF TGTGCCAGCTCACCCTTACAGGGGGCTTACGAGCAGTACTTC
16 TRBJ1-4 TRBV6-2/TRBV6-3 . TRBD1 CASSYSQGASYEKLFF TGTGCCAGCAGTTACTCTCAGGGGGCGTCTTATGAAAAACTGTTTTTT
14 TRBJ2-7 TRBV2 many . CARGTLRSSYEQYF TGTGCCAGGGGGACTCTCAGAAGCTCCTACGAGCAGTACTTC
12 TRBJ2-5 TRBV6-5 many . CASSYGVQTQYF TGTGCCAGCAGTTACGGGGTACAGACCCAGTACTTC
15 TRBJ2-7 TRBV2 few TRBD2 CASRRDGLGFYEQYF TGTGCCAGCAGGCGGGATGGACTAGGATTCTACGAGCAGTACTTC
12 TRBJ1-1 TRBV2 many . CASRRQTTEAFF TGTGCCAGCAGGCGACAGACGACTGAAGCTTTCTTT
16 TRBJ1-2 TRBV3-1 few TRBD1 CASSQGTGGHSGGYTF TGTGCCAGCAGCCAAGGGACAGGGGGCCACTCAGGTGGCTACACCTTC
15 TRBJ2-7 TRBV7-6 few . CASSLDRGPGYEQYF TGTGCCAGCAGCTTAGACCGGGGACCCGGCTACGAGCAGTACTTC
13 TRBJ1-3 TRBV28 few . CASSLSGVNTIYF TGTGCCAGCAGTTTATCAGGGGTTAACACCATATATTTT
16 TRBJ1-2 TRBV6-5 . TRBD1 CASSSGTGGANYGYTF TGTGCCAGCAGTTCAGGGACAGGGGGCGCTAACTATGGCTACACCTTC
15 TRBJ2-7 TRBV7-2 many TRBD1 CASSFSRGQGYEQYF TGTGCCAGCAGCTTTAGTAGGGGACAGGGCTACGAGCAGTACTTC
16 TRBJ1-4 TRBV12-3/TRBV12-4 many . CASSSLLGPTNEKLFF TGTGCCAGCAGCTCACTGTTAGGGCCAACTAATGAAAAACTGTTTTTT
15 TRBJ1-1 TRBV19 . . CASSTLPDRNTEAFF TGTGCCAGTAGTACACTCCCGGACAGGAACACTGAAGCTTTCTTT
12 TRBJ2-7 TRBV20-1 many TRBD2 CSARGGSYEQYF TGCAGCGCCCGGGGGGGTTCCTACGAGCAGTACTTC